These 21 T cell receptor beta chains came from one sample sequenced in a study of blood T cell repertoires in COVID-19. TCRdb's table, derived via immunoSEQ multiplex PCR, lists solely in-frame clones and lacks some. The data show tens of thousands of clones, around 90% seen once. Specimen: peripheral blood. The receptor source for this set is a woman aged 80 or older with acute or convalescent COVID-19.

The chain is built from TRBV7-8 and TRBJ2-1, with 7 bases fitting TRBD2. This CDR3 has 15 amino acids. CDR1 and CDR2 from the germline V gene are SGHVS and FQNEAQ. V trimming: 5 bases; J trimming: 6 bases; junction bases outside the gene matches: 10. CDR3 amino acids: CASSPGTKVGNEQFF. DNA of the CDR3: TGTGCCAGCAGCCCCGGGACTAAAGTAGGCAATGAGCAGTTCTTC.

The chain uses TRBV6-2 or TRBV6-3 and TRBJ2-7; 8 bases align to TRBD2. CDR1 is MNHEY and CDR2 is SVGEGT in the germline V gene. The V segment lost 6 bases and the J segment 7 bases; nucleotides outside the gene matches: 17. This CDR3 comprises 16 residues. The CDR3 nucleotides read TGTGCCAGCAGCAACCGATCGGGACTAGAGGGGGGTGAGCAGTACTTC. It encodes CASSNRSGLEGGEQYF.

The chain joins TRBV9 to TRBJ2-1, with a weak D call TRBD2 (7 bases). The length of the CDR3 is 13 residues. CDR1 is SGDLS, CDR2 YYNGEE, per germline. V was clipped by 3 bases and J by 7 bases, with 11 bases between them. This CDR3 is CASSEGGLNEQFF. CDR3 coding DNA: TGTGCCAGCAGCGAGGGGGGACTAAATGAGCAGTTCTTC.

CDR3 DNA sequence: TGCGCCAGCAGCCAAAACAGCTATGGCTACACCTTC. Residues: CASSQNSYGYTF. The chain recombines TRBV4-3 with TRBJ1-2; D is uncertain. The CDR3 spans 12 residues. Germline CDR1 reads LGHNA; CDR2 reads YSLEER. The V end lost 2 bases, the J end lost 4 bases, and 5 bases lay between the germline ends.

CDR3 residues: CASSSTGGLNNSPLHF. The CDR3 DNA follows: TGTGCCAGCAGTTCGACAGGGGGGCTTAATAATTCACCCCTCCACTTT. The chain is built from TRBV27 and TRBJ1-6; TRBD1 agrees at 9 bases. The germline CDR1 and CDR2 sequences are MNHEY and SMNVEV (reference sequence). V dropped 4 bases and J dropped 5; count of bases not matched to a gene: 6. The CDR3 has 16 residues.

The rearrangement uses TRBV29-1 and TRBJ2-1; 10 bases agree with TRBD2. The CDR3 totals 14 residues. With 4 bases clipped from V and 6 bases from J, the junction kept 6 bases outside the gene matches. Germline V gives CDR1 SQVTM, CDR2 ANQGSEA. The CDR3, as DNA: TGCAGCGTTGGGTCCCAGCGGGGGGGCAATGAGCAGTTCTTC. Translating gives CSVGSQRGGNEQFF.

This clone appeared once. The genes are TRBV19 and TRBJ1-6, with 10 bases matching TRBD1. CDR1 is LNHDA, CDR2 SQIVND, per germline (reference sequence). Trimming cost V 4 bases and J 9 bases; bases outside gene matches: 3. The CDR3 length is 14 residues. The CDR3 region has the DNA TGTGCCAGTAGTAGCCGGGACAGGGGTTCACCCCTCCACTTT. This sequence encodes CASSSRDRGSPLHF.

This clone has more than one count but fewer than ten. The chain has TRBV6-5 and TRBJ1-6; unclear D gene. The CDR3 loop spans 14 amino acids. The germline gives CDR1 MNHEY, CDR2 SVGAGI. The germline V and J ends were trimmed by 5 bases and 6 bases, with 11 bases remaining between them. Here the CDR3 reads CASSRRQANSPLHF. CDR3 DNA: TGTGCCAGCAGTCGACGGCAGGCTAATTCACCCCTCCACTTT.

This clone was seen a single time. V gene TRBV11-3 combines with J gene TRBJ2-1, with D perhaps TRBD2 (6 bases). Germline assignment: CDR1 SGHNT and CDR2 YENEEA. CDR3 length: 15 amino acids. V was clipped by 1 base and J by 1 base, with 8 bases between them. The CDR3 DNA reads TGTGCCAGCAGCTTAGGGCGGGGTTCCTACAATGAGCAGTTCTTC. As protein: CASSLGRGSYNEQFF.

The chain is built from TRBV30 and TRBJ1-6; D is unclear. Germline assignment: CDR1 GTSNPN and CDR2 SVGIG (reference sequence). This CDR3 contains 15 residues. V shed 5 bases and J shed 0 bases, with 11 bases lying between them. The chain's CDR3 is CAWGRESSYNSPLHF. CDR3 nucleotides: TGTGCCTGGGGAAGGGAGAGCTCCTATAATTCACCCCTCCACTTT.

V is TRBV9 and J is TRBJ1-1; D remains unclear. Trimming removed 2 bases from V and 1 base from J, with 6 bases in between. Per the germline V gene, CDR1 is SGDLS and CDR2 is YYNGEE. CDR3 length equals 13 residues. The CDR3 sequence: CASSVSTNTEAFF. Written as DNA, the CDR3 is TGTGCCAGCAGCGTGAGCACGAACACTGAAGCTTTCTTT.

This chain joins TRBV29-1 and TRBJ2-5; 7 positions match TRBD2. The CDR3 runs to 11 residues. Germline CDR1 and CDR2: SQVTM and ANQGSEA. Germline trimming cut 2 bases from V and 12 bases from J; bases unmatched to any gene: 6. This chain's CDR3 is CSVEQTSNKYF. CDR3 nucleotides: TGCAGCGTTGAACAGACTAGCAACAAGTACTTC.

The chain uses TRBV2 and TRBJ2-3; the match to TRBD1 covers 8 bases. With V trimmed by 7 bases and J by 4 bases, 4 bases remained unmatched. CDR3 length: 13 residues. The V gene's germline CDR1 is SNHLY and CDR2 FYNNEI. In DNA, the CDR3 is TGTGCCAGCAAGAGACAGGGGTCAGATACGCAGTATTTT. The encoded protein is CASKRQGSDTQYF.

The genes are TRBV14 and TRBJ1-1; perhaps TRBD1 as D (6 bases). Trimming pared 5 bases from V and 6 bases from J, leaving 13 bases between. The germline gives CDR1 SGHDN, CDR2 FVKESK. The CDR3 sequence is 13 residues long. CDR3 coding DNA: TGTGCCAGCAGCTCTCAGGGGTGGGCTGAAGCTTTCTTT. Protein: CASSSQGWAEAFF. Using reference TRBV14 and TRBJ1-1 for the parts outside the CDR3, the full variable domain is EAGVTQFPSHSVIEKGQTVTLRCDPISGHDNLYWYRRVMGKEIKFLLHFVKESKQDESGMPNNRFLAERTGGTYSTLKVQPAELEDSGVYFCASSSQGWAEAFFGQGTRLTVV.

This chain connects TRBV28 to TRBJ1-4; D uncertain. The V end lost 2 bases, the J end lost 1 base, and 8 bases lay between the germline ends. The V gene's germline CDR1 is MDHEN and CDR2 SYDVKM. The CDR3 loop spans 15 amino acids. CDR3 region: CASSLGVRTNEKLFF. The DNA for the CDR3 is TGTGCCAGCAGTTTAGGAGTAAGAACTAATGAAAAACTGTTTTTT.

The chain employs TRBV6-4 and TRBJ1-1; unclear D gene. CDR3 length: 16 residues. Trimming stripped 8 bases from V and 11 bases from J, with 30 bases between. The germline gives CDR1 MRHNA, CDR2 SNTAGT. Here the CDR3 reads CASPSLGGFLSLEAFF. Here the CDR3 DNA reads TGTGCCAGCCCTAGCCTTGGAGGGTTCCTCAGCCTGGAGGCTTTCTTT.

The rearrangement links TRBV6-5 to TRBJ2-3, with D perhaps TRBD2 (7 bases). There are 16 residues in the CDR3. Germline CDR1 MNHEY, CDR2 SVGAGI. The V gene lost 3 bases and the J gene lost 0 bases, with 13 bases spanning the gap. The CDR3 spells CASSYKGGLSTDTQYF. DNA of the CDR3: TGTGCCAGCAGTTATAAGGGGGGGTTGAGCACAGATACGCAGTATTTT.

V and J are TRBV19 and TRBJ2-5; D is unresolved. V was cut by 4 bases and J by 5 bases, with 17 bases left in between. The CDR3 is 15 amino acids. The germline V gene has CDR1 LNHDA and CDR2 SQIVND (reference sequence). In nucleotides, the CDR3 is TGTGCCAGTAGTACACTACATAAGGTTACGGAGACCCAGTACTTC. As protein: CASSTLHKVTETQYF.

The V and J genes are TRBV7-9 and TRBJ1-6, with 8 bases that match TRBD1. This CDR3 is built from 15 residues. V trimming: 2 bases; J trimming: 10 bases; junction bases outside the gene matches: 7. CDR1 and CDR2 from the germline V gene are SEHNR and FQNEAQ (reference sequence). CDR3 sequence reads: CASSLQGATRSPLHF. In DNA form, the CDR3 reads TGTGCCAGCAGCTTACAGGGGGCGACTCGGTCACCCCTCCACTTT.

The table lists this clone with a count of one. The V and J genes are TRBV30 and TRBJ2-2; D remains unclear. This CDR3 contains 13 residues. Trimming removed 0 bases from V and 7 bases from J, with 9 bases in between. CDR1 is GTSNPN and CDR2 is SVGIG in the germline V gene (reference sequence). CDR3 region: CAWSVVGHGELFF. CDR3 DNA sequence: TGTGCCTGGAGTGTGGTGGGCCACGGGGAGCTGTTTTTT.

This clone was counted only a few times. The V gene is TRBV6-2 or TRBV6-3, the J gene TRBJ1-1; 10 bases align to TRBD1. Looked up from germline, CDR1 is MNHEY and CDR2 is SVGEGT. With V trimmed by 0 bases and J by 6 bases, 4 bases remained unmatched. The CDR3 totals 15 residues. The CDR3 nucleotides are TGTGCCAGCAGTTACTCCGACAGGGGGCGGGCTGAAGCTTTCTTT. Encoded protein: CASSYSDRGRAEAFF.